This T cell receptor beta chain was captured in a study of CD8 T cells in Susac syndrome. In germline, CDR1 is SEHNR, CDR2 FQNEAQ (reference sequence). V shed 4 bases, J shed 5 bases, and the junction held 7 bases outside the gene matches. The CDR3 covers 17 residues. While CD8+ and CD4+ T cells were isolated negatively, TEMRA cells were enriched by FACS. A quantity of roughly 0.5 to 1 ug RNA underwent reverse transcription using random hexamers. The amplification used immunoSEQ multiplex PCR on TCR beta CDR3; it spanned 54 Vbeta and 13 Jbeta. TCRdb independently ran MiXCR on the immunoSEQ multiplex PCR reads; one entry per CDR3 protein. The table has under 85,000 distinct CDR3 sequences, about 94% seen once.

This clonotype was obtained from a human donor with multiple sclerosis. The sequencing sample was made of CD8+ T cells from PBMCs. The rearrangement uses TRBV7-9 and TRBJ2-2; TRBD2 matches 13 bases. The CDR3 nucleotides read TGTGCCAGCAGCTCCGGACTAGCGGGAGAGGTAACCGGGGAGCTGTTTTTT. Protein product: CASSSGLAGEVTGELFF.